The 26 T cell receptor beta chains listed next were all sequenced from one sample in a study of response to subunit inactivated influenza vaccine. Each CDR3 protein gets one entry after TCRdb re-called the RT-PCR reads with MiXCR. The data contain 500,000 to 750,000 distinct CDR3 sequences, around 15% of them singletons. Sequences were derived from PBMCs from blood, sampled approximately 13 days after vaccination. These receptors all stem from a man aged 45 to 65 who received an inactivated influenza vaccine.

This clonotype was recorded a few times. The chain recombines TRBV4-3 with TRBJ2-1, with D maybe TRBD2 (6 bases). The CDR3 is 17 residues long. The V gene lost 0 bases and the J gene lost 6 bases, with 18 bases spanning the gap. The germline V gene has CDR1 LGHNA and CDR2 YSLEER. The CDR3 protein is CASSQDLPSLAINEQFF. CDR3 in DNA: TGCGCCAGCAGCCAAGATTTGCCCTCACTAGCTATCAATGAGCAGTTCTTC.

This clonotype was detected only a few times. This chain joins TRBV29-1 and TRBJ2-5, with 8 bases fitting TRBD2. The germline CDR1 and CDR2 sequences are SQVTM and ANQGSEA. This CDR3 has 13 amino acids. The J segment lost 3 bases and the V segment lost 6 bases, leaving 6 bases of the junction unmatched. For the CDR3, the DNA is TGCAGCGTGCGACATAGCGGGAAAGAGACCCAGTACTTC. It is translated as CSVRHSGKETQYF.

The CDR3 protein is CASRPSGPTDTQYF. CDR3 nucleotides: TGTGCCAGCCGACCAAGCGGACCCACAGATACGCAGTATTTT. V usage is TRBV12-3 or TRBV12-4 and J usage is TRBJ2-3, with D perhaps TRBD2 (5 bases). The V end lost 8 bases, the J end lost 2 bases, and 14 bases lay between the germline ends. This CDR3 is built from 14 residues.

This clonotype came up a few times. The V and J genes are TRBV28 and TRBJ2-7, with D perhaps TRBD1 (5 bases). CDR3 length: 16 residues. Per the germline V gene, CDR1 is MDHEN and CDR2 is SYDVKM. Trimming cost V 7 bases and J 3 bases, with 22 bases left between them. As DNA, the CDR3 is TGTGCCAGCATCCCCGCAACAAGGGGCCTGAACTACGAGCAGTACTTC. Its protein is CASIPATRGLNYEQYF. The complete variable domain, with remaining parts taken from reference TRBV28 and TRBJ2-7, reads DVKVTQSSRYLVKRTGEKVFLECVQDMDHENMFWYRQDPGLGLRLIYFSYDVKMKEKGDIPEGYSVSREKKERFSLILESASTNQTSMYLCASIPATRGLNYEQYFGPGTRLTVT.

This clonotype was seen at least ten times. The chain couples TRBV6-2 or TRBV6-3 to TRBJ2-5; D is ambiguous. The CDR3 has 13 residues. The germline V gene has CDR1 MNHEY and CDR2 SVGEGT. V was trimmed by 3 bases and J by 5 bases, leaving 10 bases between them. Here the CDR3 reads CASSYEVGETQYF. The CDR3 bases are TGTGCCAGCAGTTATGAGGTGGGGGAGACCCAGTACTTC.

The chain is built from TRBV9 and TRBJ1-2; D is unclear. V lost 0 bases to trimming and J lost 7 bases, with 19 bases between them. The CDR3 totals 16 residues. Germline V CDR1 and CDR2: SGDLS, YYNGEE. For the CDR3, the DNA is TGTGCCAGCAGCGTAGAGGGTTCGGGGAAGTCGGCTGGCTACACCTTC. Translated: CASSVEGSGKSAGYTF.

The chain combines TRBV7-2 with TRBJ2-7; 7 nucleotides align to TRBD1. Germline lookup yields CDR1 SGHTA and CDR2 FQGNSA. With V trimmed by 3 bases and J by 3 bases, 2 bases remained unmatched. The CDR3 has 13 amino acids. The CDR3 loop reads CASSFRDSYEQYF. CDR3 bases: TGTGCCAGCAGCTTCCGGGACAGCTACGAGCAGTACTTC.

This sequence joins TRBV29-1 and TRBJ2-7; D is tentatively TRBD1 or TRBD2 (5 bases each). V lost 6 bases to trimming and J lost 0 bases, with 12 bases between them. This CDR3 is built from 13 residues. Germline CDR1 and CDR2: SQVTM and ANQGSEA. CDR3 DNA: TGCAGCGTCCACGGGACCTCCTCCTACGAGCAGTACTTC. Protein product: CSVHGTSSYEQYF.

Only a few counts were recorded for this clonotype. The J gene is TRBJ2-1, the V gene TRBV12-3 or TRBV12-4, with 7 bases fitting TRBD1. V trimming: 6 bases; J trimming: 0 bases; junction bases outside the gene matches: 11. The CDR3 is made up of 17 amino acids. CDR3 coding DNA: TGTGCCAGCAGCGACCTCGGGACAGAGAGCTCCTACAATGAGCAGTTCTTC. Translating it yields CASSDLGTESSYNEQFF.

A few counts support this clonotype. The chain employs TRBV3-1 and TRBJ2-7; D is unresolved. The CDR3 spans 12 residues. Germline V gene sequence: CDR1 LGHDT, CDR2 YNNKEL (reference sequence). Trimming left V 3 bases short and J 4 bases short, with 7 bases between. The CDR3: CASSQQPYEQYF. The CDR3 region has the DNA TGTGCCAGCAGCCAGCAGCCGTACGAGCAGTACTTC.

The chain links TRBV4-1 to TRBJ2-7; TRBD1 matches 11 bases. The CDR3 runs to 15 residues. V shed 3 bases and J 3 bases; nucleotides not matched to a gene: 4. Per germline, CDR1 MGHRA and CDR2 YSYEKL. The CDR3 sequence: CASSHRTGGGYEQYF. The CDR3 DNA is TGCGCCAGCAGCCATCGGACAGGGGGCGGCTACGAGCAGTACTTC.

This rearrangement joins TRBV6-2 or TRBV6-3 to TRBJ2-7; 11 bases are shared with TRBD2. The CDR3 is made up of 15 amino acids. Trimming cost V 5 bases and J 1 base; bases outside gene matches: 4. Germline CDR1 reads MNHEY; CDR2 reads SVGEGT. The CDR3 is CASSRLAGGSYEQYF. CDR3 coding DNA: TGTGCCAGCAGTCGATTAGCGGGAGGGTCCTACGAGCAGTACTTC.

CDR3 protein: CASSLAGDPNYGYTF. Here the CDR3 DNA reads TGTGCCAGCAGTTTAGCCGGGGACCCGAACTATGGCTACACCTTC. This sequence joins TRBV12-3 or TRBV12-4 and TRBJ1-2; tentative D call: TRBD1 (5 bases). The CDR3 extends over 15 amino acids. Trimming left V 0 bases short and J 2 bases short, with 10 bases between.

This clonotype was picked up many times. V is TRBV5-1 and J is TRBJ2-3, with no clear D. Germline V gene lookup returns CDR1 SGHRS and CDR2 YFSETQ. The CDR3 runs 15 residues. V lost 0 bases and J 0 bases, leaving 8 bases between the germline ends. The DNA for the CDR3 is TGCGCCAGCAGCTTGGTCACTCCTAGCACAGATACGCAGTATTTT. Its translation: CASSLVTPSTDTQYF.

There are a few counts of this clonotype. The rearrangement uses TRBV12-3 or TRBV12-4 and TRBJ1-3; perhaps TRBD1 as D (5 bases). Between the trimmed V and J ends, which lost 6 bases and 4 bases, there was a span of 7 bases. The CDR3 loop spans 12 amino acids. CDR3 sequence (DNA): TGTGCCAGCAGACGGACAGGAAACACCATATATTTT. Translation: CASRRTGNTIYF.

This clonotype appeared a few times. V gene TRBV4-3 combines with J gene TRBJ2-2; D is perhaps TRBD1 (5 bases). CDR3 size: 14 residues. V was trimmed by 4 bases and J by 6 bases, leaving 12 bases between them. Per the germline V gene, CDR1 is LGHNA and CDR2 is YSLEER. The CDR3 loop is CASSLNLGAGELFF. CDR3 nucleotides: TGCGCCAGCAGCCTTAACCTAGGGGCCGGGGAGCTGTTTTTT.

CDR3 protein: CASSRDRGVYEQYF. The DNA of the CDR3 is TGTGCCAGCAGTCGGGACAGGGGAGTTTACGAGCAGTACTTC. The rearrangement links TRBV28 to TRBJ2-7; TRBD1 aligns across 10 bases. The CDR3 extends over 14 amino acids. Germline lookup yields CDR1 MDHEN and CDR2 SYDVKM. V trimming: 5 bases; J trimming: 4 bases; junction bases outside the gene matches: 5. Full variable domain (remainder filled in from reference TRBV28 and TRBJ2-7): DVKVTQSSRYLVKRTGEKVFLECVQDMDHENMFWYRQDPGLGLRLIYFSYDVKMKEKGDIPEGYSVSREKKERFSLILESASTNQTSMYLCASSRDRGVYEQYFGPGTRLTVT.

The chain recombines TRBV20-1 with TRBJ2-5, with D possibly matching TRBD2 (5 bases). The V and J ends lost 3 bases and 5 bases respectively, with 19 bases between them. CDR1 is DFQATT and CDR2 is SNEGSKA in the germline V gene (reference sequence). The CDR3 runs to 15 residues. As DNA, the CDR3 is TGCAGTGCTAGTCGACTTAGCGCGAGCTGGGAGACCCAGTACTTC. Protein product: CSASRLSASWETQYF.

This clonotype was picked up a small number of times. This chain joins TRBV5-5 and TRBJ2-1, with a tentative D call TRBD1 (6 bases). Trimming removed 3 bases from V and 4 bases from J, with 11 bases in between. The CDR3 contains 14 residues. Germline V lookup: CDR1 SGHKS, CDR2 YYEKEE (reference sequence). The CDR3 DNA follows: TGTGCCAGCAGCTCGACAGGACTTTACAATGAGCAGTTCTTC. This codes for CASSSTGLYNEQFF.

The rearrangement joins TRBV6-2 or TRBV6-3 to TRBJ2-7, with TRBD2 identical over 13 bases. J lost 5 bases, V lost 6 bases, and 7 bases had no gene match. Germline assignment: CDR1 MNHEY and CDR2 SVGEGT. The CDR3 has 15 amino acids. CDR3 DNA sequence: TGTGCCAGCAGGCTACTAGCGGGAGGGCTGGACGAGCAGTACTTC. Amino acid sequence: CASRLLAGGLDEQYF.

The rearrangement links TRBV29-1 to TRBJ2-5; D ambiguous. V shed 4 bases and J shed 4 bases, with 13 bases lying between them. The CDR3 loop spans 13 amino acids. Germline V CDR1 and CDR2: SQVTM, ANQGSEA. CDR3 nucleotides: TGCAGCGTTGTAGAGTTGGTAGGAGAGACCCAGTACTTC. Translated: CSVVELVGETQYF.

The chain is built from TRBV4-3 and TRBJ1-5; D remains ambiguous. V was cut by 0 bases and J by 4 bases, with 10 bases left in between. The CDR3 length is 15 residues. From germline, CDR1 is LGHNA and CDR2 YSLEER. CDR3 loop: CASSQDFALNQPQHF. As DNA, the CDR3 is TGCGCCAGCAGCCAAGATTTTGCCCTAAATCAGCCCCAGCATTTT.

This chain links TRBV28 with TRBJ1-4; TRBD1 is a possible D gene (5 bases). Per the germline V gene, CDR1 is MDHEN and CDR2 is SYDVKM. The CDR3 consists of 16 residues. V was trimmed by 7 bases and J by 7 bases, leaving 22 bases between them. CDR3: CASIPGSGLRAEKLFF. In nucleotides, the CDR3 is TGTGCCAGCATTCCTGGATCTGGACTCAGGGCTGAAAAACTGTTTTTT. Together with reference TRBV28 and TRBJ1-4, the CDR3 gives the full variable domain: DVKVTQSSRYLVKRTGEKVFLECVQDMDHENMFWYRQDPGLGLRLIYFSYDVKMKEKGDIPEGYSVSREKKERFSLILESASTNQTSMYLCASIPGSGLRAEKLFFGSGTQLSVL.

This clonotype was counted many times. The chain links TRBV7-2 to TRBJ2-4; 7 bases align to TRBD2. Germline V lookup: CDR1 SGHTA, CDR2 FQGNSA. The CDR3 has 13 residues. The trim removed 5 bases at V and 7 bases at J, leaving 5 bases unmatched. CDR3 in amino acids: CASSVGRVNIQYF. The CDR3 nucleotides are TGTGCCAGCAGCGTGGGGAGGGTGAACATTCAGTACTTC.

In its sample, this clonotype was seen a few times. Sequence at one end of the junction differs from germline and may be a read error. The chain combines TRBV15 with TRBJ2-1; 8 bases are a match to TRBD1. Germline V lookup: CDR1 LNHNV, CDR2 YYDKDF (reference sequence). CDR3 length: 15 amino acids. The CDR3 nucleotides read TGTGCCACCAGCCGAGACAGGGGTTCAGTAGGTGAGCAGTTCTTC. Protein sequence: CATSRDRGSVGEQFF.

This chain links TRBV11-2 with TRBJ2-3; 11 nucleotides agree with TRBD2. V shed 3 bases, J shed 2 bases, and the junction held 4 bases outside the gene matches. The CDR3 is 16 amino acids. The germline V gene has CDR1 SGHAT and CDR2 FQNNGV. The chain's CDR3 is CASSLLAGGDTDTQYF. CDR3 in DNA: TGTGCCAGCAGCTTGTTAGCGGGGGGGGACACAGATACGCAGTATTTT.